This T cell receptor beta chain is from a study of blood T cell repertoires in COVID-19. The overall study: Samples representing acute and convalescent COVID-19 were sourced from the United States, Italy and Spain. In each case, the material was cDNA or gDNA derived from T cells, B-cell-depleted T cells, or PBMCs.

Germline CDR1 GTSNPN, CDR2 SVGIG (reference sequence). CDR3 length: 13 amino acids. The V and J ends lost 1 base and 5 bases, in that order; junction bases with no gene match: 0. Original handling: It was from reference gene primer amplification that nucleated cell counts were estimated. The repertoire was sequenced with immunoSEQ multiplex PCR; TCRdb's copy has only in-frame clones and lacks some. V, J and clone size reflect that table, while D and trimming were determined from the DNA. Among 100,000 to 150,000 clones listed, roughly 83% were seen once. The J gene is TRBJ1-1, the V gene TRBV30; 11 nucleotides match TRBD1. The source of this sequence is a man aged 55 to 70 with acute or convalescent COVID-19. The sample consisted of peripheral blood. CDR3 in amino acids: CAWSGDRGTEAFF. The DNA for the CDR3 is TGTGCCTGGAGTGGGGACAGGGGGACTGAAGCTTTCTTT. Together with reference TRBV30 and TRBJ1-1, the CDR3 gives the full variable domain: SQTIHQWPATLVQPVGSPLSLECTVEGTSNPNLYWYRQAAGRGLQLLFYSVGIGQISSEVPQNLSASRPQDRQFILSSKKLLLSDSGFYLCAWSGDRGTEAFFGQGTRLTVV.